This T cell receptor beta chain was captured in a study of T-cell memory formation after mild COVID-19. Study details: The study found TCR clusters largely donor specific.

This CDR3 region has 12 residues. Trimming took off 3 bases at V and 8 bases at J, with 9 bases between the two ends. Germline assignment: CDR1 SGDLS and CDR2 YYNGEE. Points on this clonotype: Its specificity is not known.

The study, taken as a whole, reports: Clones which contracted sat mainly in CM and EM if CD4+, and in EMRA if CD8+. What remained unconfirmed was the SARS-CoV-2 specificity of second-wave clones peaking on day 37.

TCRdb used MiXCR to reprocess the 5' RACE reads, holding one entry per CDR3 protein. This table has fewer than 650,000 distinct CDR3 sequences, 20% to 25% appearing once. V is TRBV9 and J is TRBJ2-1, with unresolved D. The sequencing sample was made of PBMCs or a T cell subset sorted from them (not recorded which). This clonotype was sampled from an adult woman who had mild COVID-19 (a few samples of this study predate the infection). Cell type and time point are not known. CDR3 region: CASSENSDEQFF. DNA of the CDR3: TGTGCCAGCAGCGAGAATTCCGATGAGCAGTTCTTC.